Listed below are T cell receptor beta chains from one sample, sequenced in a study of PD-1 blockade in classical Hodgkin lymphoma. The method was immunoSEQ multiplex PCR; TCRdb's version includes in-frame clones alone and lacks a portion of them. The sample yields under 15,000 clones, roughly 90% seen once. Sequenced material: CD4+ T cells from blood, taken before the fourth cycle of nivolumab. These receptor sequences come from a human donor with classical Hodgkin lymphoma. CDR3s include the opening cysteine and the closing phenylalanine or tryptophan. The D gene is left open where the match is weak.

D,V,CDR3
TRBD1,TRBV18,CASSRTGGYNEQFF
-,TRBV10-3,CATKDVGQQYF
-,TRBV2,CASSESLDRPTDTQYF
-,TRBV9,CASSVAANQDNEQFF
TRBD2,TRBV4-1,CASSQAPSGGASTDTQYF
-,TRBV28,CASSEGNTGELFF
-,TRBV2,CASSKDSYNEQFF
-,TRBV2,CARGAGVRDGELFF
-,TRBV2,CASGGTRGTEAFF
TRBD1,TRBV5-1,CASSLTGGFYEQYF
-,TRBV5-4,CASSPRNTGQSTGNTIYF
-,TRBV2,CASSLETEAFF
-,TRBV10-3,CAYGALNTEAFF
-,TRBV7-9,CASSLVSRGAYEQYF
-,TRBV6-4,CASRPGPTEGGELFF
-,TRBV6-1,CASSEGSHLYGYTF
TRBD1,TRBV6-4,CASSRTGAVKEKLFF
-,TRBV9,CASSVDGVYGYTF
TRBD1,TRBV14,CASSQVAGGYNEQFF
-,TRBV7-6,CASSLDEGLSTDTQYF
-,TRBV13,CASSRNYEQYF
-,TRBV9,CASSISLLGHGVEAFF
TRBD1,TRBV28,CASSTVWTGEILLASTDTQYF
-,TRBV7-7,CASSPGGRIQETQYF
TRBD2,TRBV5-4,CASSTSGDSYEQYF
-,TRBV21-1,CASSYRDHQREGNQPQHF
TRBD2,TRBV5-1,CASSLQRGPGETQYF
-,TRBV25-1,CASSRGAGNTIYF
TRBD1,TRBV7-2,CASSPFRDRVHEQYF
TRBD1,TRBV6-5,CASSDTGGSGNTIYF
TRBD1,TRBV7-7,CASSPGTGEETQYF
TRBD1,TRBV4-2,CASSPWDRGAYEQYF
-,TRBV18,CASSPNGGGFDEQFF
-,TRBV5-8,CASSIGLGGAGELFF
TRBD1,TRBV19,CASSMDRAYEQYF
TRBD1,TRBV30,CAWSWTGRLNQPQHF
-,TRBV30,CAWRPRGNTIYF
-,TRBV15,CATSRDQGQTQYF
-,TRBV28,CASSLSGRLSYEQYF
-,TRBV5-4,CASSFERATRDTIYF
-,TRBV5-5,CASSLVPGGRNEQFF
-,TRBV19,CASSIPAGTQETQYF
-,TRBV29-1,CSVGDATQYF
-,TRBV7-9,CASSQRGAAEAFF
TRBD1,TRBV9,CASSAHRQGLRTDTQYF
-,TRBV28,CASTGGSYGYTF
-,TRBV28,CASSLTGGWETQYF
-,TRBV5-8,CASSLGVTPGQPQHF
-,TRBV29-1,CSVPGGNSWETQYF
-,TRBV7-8,CASSSDTTGNTIYF